The next 17 T cell receptor beta chains were all read from a single sample in a study of PD-1 blockade in classical Hodgkin lymphoma. Time point here: cycle 4 day 1 (C4D1), after 5 to 7 weeks of nivolumab. All trial patients relapsed after autologous stem cell transplantation. Sequencing was performed with immunoSEQ multiplex PCR; in TCRdb, only in-frame clones are kept and a portion is missing. In the table there are 45,000 to 60,000 clones, 70% to 80% of which are singletons. The sample consisted of peripheral blood mononuclear cells (PBMCs), taken before the fourth cycle of nivolumab. Source of these receptors: a human donor with classical Hodgkin lymphoma.

The chain couples TRBV6-1 to TRBJ1-2, with D perhaps TRBD1 (5 bases). The CDR3 has 12 amino acids. CDR1 is MNHNS and CDR2 is SASEGT in the germline V gene. V was cut by 2 bases and J by 5 bases, with 6 bases left in between. CDR3 bases: TGTGCCAGCAGTGAACGGGGGTATGGCTACACCTTC. Its protein product is CASSERGYGYTF.

This chain links TRBV6-5 with TRBJ1-1; no definite D call. V lost 3 bases, J lost 9 bases, and 17 bases lay in between. The V gene's germline CDR1 is MNHEY and CDR2 SVGAGI. The CDR3 is made up of 14 amino acids. The CDR3 nucleotides read TGTGCCAGCAGTTATTACCGAGGGTTCGGAAAAGCTTTCTTT. Amino acid sequence: CASSYYRGFGKAFF.

The genes are TRBV6-1 and TRBJ2-1, with 8 bases matching TRBD2. The ends lost 4 bases at V and 4 bases at J; junction bases unmatched: 3. From germline, CDR1 is MNHNS and CDR2 SASEGT. The CDR3 has 14 residues. The CDR3 bases are TGTGCCAGCAGTGTATTAGCGGGGTACAATGAGCAGTTCTTC. Amino acid sequence: CASSVLAGYNEQFF.

This chain links TRBV6-5 with TRBJ2-1, with 11 positions matching TRBD2. V shed 1 base, J shed 3 bases, and the junction held 2 bases outside the gene matches. The germline V gene encodes CDR1 MNHEY and CDR2 SVGAGI. CDR3 length: 16 amino acids. CDR3 DNA: TGTGCCAGCAGTTACTTCGGGACTAGCGGCTACAATGAGCAGTTCTTC. This sequence encodes CASSYFGTSGYNEQFF.

V gene TRBV7-2 combines with J gene TRBJ1-5; weak D call: TRBD1 (5 bases). Per germline, CDR1 SGHTA and CDR2 FQGNSA. This CDR3 spans 14 amino acids. V lost 3 bases, J lost 2 bases, and 8 bases lay in between. The CDR3 sequence is CASSFLGGNQPQHF. The CDR3 DNA is TGTGCCAGCAGCTTTTTAGGGGGCAATCAGCCCCAGCATTTT.

V usage is TRBV4-1 and J usage is TRBJ2-3; TRBD1 or TRBD2 may be the D gene (6 bases each). Germline V CDR1 and CDR2: MGHRA, YSYEKL. This CDR3 spans 13 amino acids. Trimming stripped 4 bases from V and 7 bases from J, with 12 bases between. The CDR3 here is CASSPTGRNTQYF. The CDR3 region has the DNA TGCGCCAGCAGCCCCACAGGGAGGAATACGCAGTATTTT.

This chain joins TRBV7-3 and TRBJ2-1; TRBD2 is a possible D gene (6 bases). Trimming pared 2 bases from V and 0 bases from J, leaving 11 bases between. CDR3 length: 16 residues. The germline CDR1 and CDR2 sequences are SGHTA and FQGTGA. CDR3 in amino acids: CASSLGAGTSYNEQFF. In DNA, the CDR3 is TGTGCCAGCAGCTTAGGGGCGGGAACCTCCTACAATGAGCAGTTCTTC.

This clone came up a few times. The genes are TRBV9 and TRBJ1-1, with D hard to call. This CDR3 region has 14 residues. Trimming took off 0 bases at V and 1 base at J, with 7 bases between the two ends. Germline V CDR1 and CDR2: SGDLS, YYNGEE. The CDR3 bases are TGTGCCAGCAGCGTAGATGTCCAGAACACTGAAGCTTTCTTT. It is translated as CASSVDVQNTEAFF.

The chain carries TRBV19 and TRBJ1-1; D remains unclear. This CDR3 region has 15 residues. Trimming stripped 3 bases from V and 4 bases from J, with 15 bases between. Germline CDR1 LNHDA, CDR2 SQIVND (reference sequence). CDR3 amino acids: CASSMGLVGGTEAFF. The CDR3 DNA reads as TGTGCCAGTAGTATGGGCTTAGTAGGTGGCACTGAAGCTTTCTTT.

The chain links TRBV10-2 to TRBJ2-7; the D gene is possibly TRBD2 (6 bases). The germline V gene encodes CDR1 WSHSY and CDR2 SAAADI. The V gene lost 6 bases and the J gene lost 7 bases, with 19 bases spanning the gap. CDR3 length: 14 residues. The DNA of the CDR3 is TGCGCCAGCAGCAGACTAGATGAATACGTGGAGCAGTACTTC. Protein product: CASSRLDEYVEQYF.

This chain links TRBV7-9 with TRBJ2-1, with TRBD1 as a possible D gene (6 bases). CDR1 is SEHNR, CDR2 FQNEAQ, per germline (reference sequence). The V end lost 5 bases, the J end lost 8 bases, and 16 bases lay between the germline ends. The CDR3 is 14 amino acids. The CDR3 DNA reads as TGTGCCAGCAGCCCAGGGGTAGGGTTGGATGAGCAGTTCTTC. This encodes CASSPGVGLDEQFF.

The CDR3 loop reads CASSLIGLTSTDTQYF. CDR3 coding DNA: TGTGCCAGCAGCTTGATAGGGCTTACTAGCACAGATACGCAGTATTTT. The chain joins TRBV5-4 to TRBJ2-3; D is unresolved. V lost 1 base to trimming and J lost 0 bases, with 12 bases between them. This CDR3 comprises 16 residues. Germline V gene sequence: CDR1 SGHNT, CDR2 YYREEE (reference sequence).

The chain couples TRBV23-1 to TRBJ1-5; D remains ambiguous. TRBV23-1 is assigned to the ORF class and has an uncertain function. With 4 bases removed from V and 9 bases from J, the gap between germline ends came to 13 bases. The CDR3 runs to 13 residues. The CDR3 sequence is CASSPTMVRPQHF. CDR3 in DNA: TGCGCCAGCAGTCCCACAATGGTCCGGCCCCAGCATTTT.

This clone showed up just a few times. This sequence joins TRBV2 and TRBJ2-2; tentative D call: TRBD2 (5 bases). The CDR3 length is 14 residues. The V end was cut by 6 bases, the J end by 5 bases, with 13 bases between. CDR1 SNHLY and CDR2 FYNNEI come from the germline V gene. CDR3 sequence reads: CASRGLRGTGELFF. CDR3 sequence (DNA): TGTGCCAGCAGAGGACTCCGAGGGACCGGGGAGCTGTTTTTT. The full variable domain, completed using reference TRBV2 and TRBJ2-2, is EPEVTQTPSHQVTQMGQEVILRCVPISNHLYFYWYRQILGQKVEFLVSFYNNEISEKSEIFDDQFSVERPDGSNFTLKIRSTKLEDSAMYFCASRGLRGTGELFFGEGSRLTVL.

V and J are TRBV6-1 and TRBJ2-7; D might be TRBD1 or TRBD2, each matching 5 bases. The CDR3 consists of 15 residues. The germline gives CDR1 MNHNS, CDR2 SASEGT. V lost 0 bases to trimming and J lost 2 bases, with 11 bases between them. The DNA of the CDR3 is TGTGCCAGCAGTGAAGCTGGGGACGGGCCCTACGAGCAGTACTTC. This encodes CASSEAGDGPYEQYF.

V gene TRBV19 combines with J gene TRBJ2-5, with a possible D match to TRBD1 (7 bases). This CDR3 comprises 14 residues. Germline-derived CDR1 and CDR2 are LNHDA and SQIVND (reference sequence). V shed 9 bases and J shed 3 bases, with 17 bases lying between them. The CDR3 loop is CARPTGRWKETQYF. CDR3 coding DNA: TGTGCCAGACCGACAGGGAGGTGGAAAGAGACCCAGTACTTC. The whole variable domain, remainder taken from reference TRBV19 and TRBJ2-5, is DGGITQSPKYLFRKEGQNVTLSCEQNLNHDAMYWYRQDPGQGLRLIYYSQIVNDFQKGDIAEGYSVSREKKESFPLTVTSAQKNPTAFYLCARPTGRWKETQYFGPGTRLLVL.

The genes are TRBV30 and TRBJ1-1, with D hard to call. Trimming took off 8 bases at V and 1 base at J, with 14 bases between the two ends. Germline V gene sequence: CDR1 GTSNPN, CDR2 SVGIG (reference sequence). The CDR3 contains 13 residues. CDR3 coding DNA: TGTGCCGTCACAGCGGTGGCGAACACTGAAGCTTTCTTT. This translates into CAVTAVANTEAFF.